The 29 T cell receptor beta chains listed next were all sequenced from one sample in a study of T cells in narcolepsy (dated by TCRdb to the late 2010s). The library was produced with the immunoSEQ multiplex PCR assay. In TCRdb, the immuneACCESS table is reduced to in-frame sequences with V and J assigned. These tables do not hold every clone; where another copy was compared, an unresolved V gene accounts for under half, and the others remain unexplained. This sample holds 35,000 or so clones; approximately 85% were observed only once. Approximately 1.5% of the sample goes to the ten largest clones. What was sequenced was CD45RA- memory CD4+ T cells from PBMCs. Interpreted using the paper, the cell subset or site label stands for: memory T cells sorted ex vivo from peripheral blood. All receptors come from a human donor with narcolepsy.

The J gene is TRBJ1-2, the V gene TRBV30; 11 bases fit TRBD1. The germline V gene has CDR1 GTSNPN and CDR2 SVGIG (reference sequence). V was clipped by 0 bases and J by 8 bases; unmatched bases: 8. The CDR3 is 15 residues long. For the CDR3, the DNA is TGTGCCTGGAGTGTCCCGGACAGGGGGCGCCTGGGCTACACCTTC. This sequence encodes CAWSVPDRGRLGYTF.

The rearrangement uses TRBV5-1 and TRBJ1-2, with 12 bases aligning to TRBD1. V dropped 4 bases and J dropped 4; count of bases not matched to a gene: 5. CDR1 is SGHRS, CDR2 YFSETQ, per germline. The CDR3 contains 15 residues. CDR3 sequence (DNA): TGCGCCAGCAGCCACGGGACAGGGGGCGGCTATGGCTACACCTTC. It translates to CASSHGTGGGYGYTF.

This clone was seen a single time. V usage is TRBV4-2 and J usage is TRBJ1-5; D is uncertain. V was shortened by 3 bases and J by 0 bases, with 9 bases between the two germline ends. Germline CDR1 reads LGHNA; CDR2 reads YNFKEQ. CDR3 length equals 15 residues. The CDR3 region has the DNA TGTGCCAGCAGCCAGCTCCAGGATAGCAATCAGCCCCAGCATTTT. Translation gives CASSQLQDSNQPQHF.

The chain combines TRBV6-6 with TRBJ2-1; D perhaps matches TRBD1 (6 bases). V was cut by 7 bases and J by 14 bases, with 21 bases left in between. This CDR3 has 13 residues. The germline gives CDR1 MNHNY, CDR2 SVGAGI (reference sequence). CDR3 sequence (DNA): TGTGCCAGCACAAAAAATGGGGACACTACAGAGTTCTTC. This sequence encodes CASTKNGDTTEFF.

This clone has a handful of counts. The chain carries TRBV5-6 and TRBJ2-7; D perhaps matches TRBD1 (6 bases). This CDR3 region has 12 residues. Germline CDR1 SGHDT, CDR2 YYEEEE. Trimming shortened V by 0 bases and J by 6 bases, and 7 bases separated the two germline ends. The CDR3: CASSLGRGEQYF. CDR3 nucleotide sequence: TGTGCCAGCAGCTTGGGCAGGGGCGAGCAGTACTTC. Looking up the rest from reference TRBV5-6 and TRBJ2-7 gives the full variable domain: DAGVTQSPTHLIKTRGQQVTLRCSPKSGHDTVSWYQQALGQGPQFIFQYYEEEERQRGNFPDRFSGHQFPNYSSELNVNALLLGDSALYLCASSLGRGEQYFGPGTRLTVT.

V usage is TRBV6-6 and J usage is TRBJ2-7; D unresolved. The ends were cut back, 5 bases at V and 3 bases at J, with 8 bases in the middle. There are 12 residues in the CDR3. Germline CDR1 is MNHNY and CDR2 is SVGAGI (reference sequence). The CDR3 coding sequence is TGTGCCAGCAGTCCCGGCTACTACGAGCAGTACTTC. Encoded protein: CASSPGYYEQYF.

This chain uses TRBV30 with TRBJ1-1; 8 nucleotides match TRBD1. V was pared by 5 bases and J by 10 bases, with 27 bases of the junction left unmatched. The CDR3 contains 18 residues. CDR1 GTSNPN and CDR2 SVGIG come from the germline V gene (reference sequence). The CDR3, as DNA: TGTGCCTGGGCCGGAGGACAGGGCTCGTTCAAAGCAGGGTCCAGAGCTTTCTTT. The encoded protein is CAWAGGQGSFKAGSRAFF.

The J gene is TRBJ1-2, the V gene TRBV5-4; D perhaps matches TRBD1 (6 bases). Looked up from germline, CDR1 is SGHNT and CDR2 is YYREEE (reference sequence). The CDR3 has 14 amino acids. Trimming left V 0 bases short and J 4 bases short, with 10 bases between. The CDR3 bases are TGTGCCAGCAGCTTGGCAGGAGGGGGCTATGGCTACACCTTC. Translated, it gives CASSLAGGGYGYTF.

The CDR3 region is CASRGRLAGGSGETQYF. CDR3 DNA sequence: TGTGCCAGTAGGGGAAGACTAGCGGGGGGGTCTGGAGAGACCCAGTACTTC. The chain uses TRBV19 and TRBJ2-5, with 14 bases that match TRBD2. V shed 6 bases, J shed 4 bases, and the junction held 10 bases outside the gene matches. The CDR3 is made up of 17 amino acids. The germline V gene has CDR1 LNHDA and CDR2 SQIVND (reference sequence).

The rearrangement joins TRBV30 to TRBJ1-2; D gene ambiguous. This CDR3 is 13 amino acids long. V shed 1 base and J shed 2 bases, with 8 bases lying between them. Germline V gene lookup returns CDR1 GTSNPN and CDR2 SVGIG (reference sequence). CDR3 bases: TGTGCCTGGAGTGCCGGGTCCAACTATGGCTACACCTTC. Amino acids: CAWSAGSNYGYTF. The whole variable domain, remainder taken from reference TRBV30 and TRBJ1-2, is SQTIHQWPATLVQPVGSPLSLECTVEGTSNPNLYWYRQAAGRGLQLLFYSVGIGQISSEVPQNLSASRPQDRQFILSSKKLLLSDSGFYLCAWSAGSNYGYTFGSGTRLTVV.

V gene TRBV6-5 combines with J gene TRBJ1-4; D uncertain. CDR1 MNHEY and CDR2 SVGAGI come from the germline V gene. With 2 bases removed from V and 8 bases from J, the gap between germline ends came to 12 bases. The CDR3 is 14 residues long. The CDR3 sequence is CASSYEGGWEKLFF. The CDR3 bases are TGTGCCAGCAGTTACGAAGGAGGCTGGGAAAAACTGTTTTTT.

The V call is TRBV19, the J call TRBJ1-5; D is perhaps TRBD1 (6 bases). The CDR3 sequence is 17 residues long. Trimming shortened V by 3 bases and J by 7 bases, and 22 bases separated the two germline ends. CDR1 is LNHDA and CDR2 is SQIVND in the germline V gene (reference sequence). CDR3 amino acids: CASSIPSSARGGQPQHF. The CDR3, as DNA: TGTGCCAGTAGTATCCCCTCGTCAGCCCGCGGGGGCCAGCCCCAGCATTTT. The full variable domain, with the rest looked up from reference TRBV19 and TRBJ1-5, is DGGITQSPKYLFRKEGQNVTLSCEQNLNHDAMYWYRQDPGQGLRLIYYSQIVNDFQKGDIAEGYSVSREKKESFPLTVTSAQKNPTAFYLCASSIPSSARGGQPQHFGDGTRLSIL.

The rearrangement links TRBV4-2 to TRBJ2-2, with 7 bases lining up with TRBD2. Germline V gene lookup returns CDR1 LGHNA and CDR2 YNFKEQ. The ends lost 0 bases at V and 7 bases at J; junction bases unmatched: 11. The CDR3 loop spans 17 amino acids. CDR3 loop: CASSQDSQLAHGGELFF. Written as DNA, the CDR3 is TGTGCCAGCAGCCAAGATAGCCAACTAGCGCACGGCGGGGAGCTGTTTTTT.

DNA for the CDR3: TGTGCCAGCATCGTGACAGGGGGCAACACTGAAGCTTTCTTT. Encoded protein: CASIVTGGNTEAFF. The J gene is TRBJ1-1, the V gene TRBV6-1; 10 positions agree with TRBD1. V was clipped by 7 bases and J by 2 bases; unmatched bases: 4. Germline loops: CDR1 MNHNS, CDR2 SASEGT. The CDR3 loop spans 14 amino acids.

This chain connects TRBV7-2 to TRBJ2-6; D gene uncertain. CDR3 length: 16 amino acids. The germline V and J ends were trimmed by 0 bases and 1 base, with 7 bases remaining between them. Germline V gene sequence: CDR1 SGHTA, CDR2 FQGNSA. CDR3 sequence reads: CASSLATGSGANVLTF. CDR3 bases: TGTGCCAGCAGCTTAGCGACCGGGTCTGGGGCCAACGTCCTGACTTTC. Combining the CDR3 with reference TRBV7-2 and TRBJ2-6 gives the whole variable domain GAGVSQSPSNKVTEKGKDVELRCDPISGHTALYWYRQSLGQGLEFLIYFQGNSAPDKSGLPSDRFSAERTGGSVSTLTIQRTQQEDSAVYLCASSLATGSGANVLTFGAGSRLTVL.

The chain joins TRBV28 to TRBJ2-2, with D perhaps matching TRBD2 (6 bases). Germline V CDR1 and CDR2: MDHEN, SYDVKM. Between the trimmed V and J ends, which lost 3 bases and 3 bases, there was a span of 14 bases. The CDR3 has 16 amino acids. The CDR3 sequence is CASSFLGGDYTGELFF. CDR3 coding DNA: TGTGCCAGCAGTTTTCTTGGAGGGGACTACACCGGGGAGCTGTTTTTT.

The CDR3: CASSVDPSGGPQRTQYF. CDR3 in DNA: TGTGCCAGCAGCGTAGATCCTAGCGGGGGGCCTCAAAGGACCCAGTACTTC. The V call is TRBV9, the J call TRBJ2-5; TRBD2 agrees at 11 bases. The J segment lost 7 bases and the V segment lost 0 bases, leaving 11 bases of the junction unmatched. This CDR3 spans 17 amino acids. CDR1 and CDR2 from the germline V gene are SGDLS and YYNGEE.

The genes are TRBV2 and TRBJ2-1; 10 bases map to TRBD1. There are 15 residues in the CDR3. The germline V gene has CDR1 SNHLY and CDR2 FYNNEI. V lost 1 base, J lost 9 bases, and 6 bases stayed unmatched. This chain's CDR3 is CASSEVGQGFGEQFF. The CDR3 DNA reads TGTGCCAGCAGTGAAGTGGGACAGGGGTTTGGTGAGCAGTTCTTC.

The chain recombines TRBV2 with TRBJ1-5, with 7 nucleotides matching TRBD1. This CDR3 region has 15 residues. CDR1 is SNHLY, CDR2 FYNNEI, per germline. J gave up 2 bases and V 5 bases, and 6 bases lay outside the gene matches. CDR3 DNA: TGTGCCAGCAGTTCAGACAGGGCTGGCAATCAGCCCCAGCATTTT. Translating gives CASSSDRAGNQPQHF. The variable domain in full, with the rest retrieved from reference TRBV2 and TRBJ1-5, is EPEVTQTPSHQVTQMGQEVILRCVPISNHLYFYWYRQILGQKVEFLVSFYNNEISEKSEIFDDQFSVERPDGSNFTLKIRSTKLEDSAMYFCASSSDRAGNQPQHFGDGTRLSIL.

This chain joins TRBV28 and TRBJ2-7, with D perhaps matching TRBD1 (6 bases). Germline CDR1 MDHEN, CDR2 SYDVKM. V was trimmed by 8 bases and J by 3 bases, leaving 11 bases between them. This CDR3 spans 12 amino acids. DNA of the CDR3: TGTGCCAGCGGTAGGGGGTACTACGAGCAGTACTTC. Amino acid sequence: CASGRGYYEQYF. The full variable domain, with the rest looked up from reference TRBV28 and TRBJ2-7, is DVKVTQSSRYLVKRTGEKVFLECVQDMDHENMFWYRQDPGLGLRLIYFSYDVKMKEKGDIPEGYSVSREKKERFSLILESASTNQTSMYLCASGRGYYEQYFGPGTRLTVT.

The rearrangement uses TRBV30 and TRBJ1-2; no clear D gene. The V end was cut by 1 base, the J end by 1 base, with 13 bases between. Germline V gene data show CDR1 as GTSNPN and CDR2 as SVGIG (reference sequence). The CDR3 spans 15 residues. The CDR3 coding sequence is TGTGCCTGGAGTGCCCAGACTACCTTTAACTATGGCTACACCTTC. This encodes CAWSAQTTFNYGYTF.

The chain combines TRBV2 with TRBJ1-1; TRBD1 matches 9 bases. Germline-derived CDR1 and CDR2 are SNHLY and FYNNEI. The CDR3 loop spans 16 amino acids. With V trimmed by 7 bases and J by 4 bases, 13 bases remained unmatched. The CDR3 DNA follows: TGTGCCAGCATGTTCGGACAGGGGAAGGGGAGCACTGAAGCTTTCTTT. This encodes CASMFGQGKGSTEAFF. Supplemented by reference TRBV2 and TRBJ1-1, the full variable domain reads EPEVTQTPSHQVTQMGQEVILRCVPISNHLYFYWYRQILGQKVEFLVSFYNNEISEKSEIFDDQFSVERPDGSNFTLKIRSTKLEDSAMYFCASMFGQGKGSTEAFFGQGTRLTVV.

This rearrangement joins TRBV15 to TRBJ2-1, with TRBD2 identical over 9 bases. The germline V gene encodes CDR1 LNHNV and CDR2 YYDKDF (reference sequence). Trimming cost V 0 bases and J 8 bases; bases outside gene matches: 5. The CDR3 loop spans 15 amino acids. CDR3 bases: TGTGCCACCAGCAGAGAAAGACTAGCGGTGGATGAGCAGTTCTTC. Translated: CATSRERLAVDEQFF.

The gene calls are TRBV9 and TRBJ2-2; unclear D gene. The CDR3 is 13 residues long. V dropped 4 bases and J dropped 4 bases, with 8 bases sitting between them. CDR1 is SGDLS and CDR2 is YYNGEE in the germline V gene. CDR3 in amino acids: CASSLRPTGELFF. The CDR3 DNA is TGTGCCAGCAGCCTCCGCCCCACCGGGGAGCTGTTTTTT.

V usage is TRBV4-3 and J usage is TRBJ1-6, with D possibly being TRBD1 (5 bases). The CDR3 loop spans 15 amino acids. The ends were cut back, 0 bases at V and 7 bases at J, with 10 bases in the middle. Germline values: CDR1 LGHNA, CDR2 YSLEER. Written as DNA, the CDR3 is TGCGCCAGCAGCCAAGAAGGGGTGGGCAATTCACCCCTCCACTTT. It is translated as CASSQEGVGNSPLHF.

The chain combines TRBV6-1 with TRBJ2-3; perhaps TRBD2 as D (5 bases). Germline CDR1 and CDR2: MNHNS and SASEGT. V dropped 2 bases and J dropped 0 bases, with 15 bases sitting between them. This CDR3 comprises 17 residues. CDR3 in DNA: TGTGCCAGCAGTGAATACCCCAGCGGCTCTAGCACAGATACGCAGTATTTT. Its translation: CASSEYPSGSSTDTQYF.

The V call is TRBV27, the J call TRBJ1-5; possibly TRBD1 for D (5 bases). Germline CDR1 is MNHEY and CDR2 is SMNVEV (reference sequence). The CDR3 spans 13 residues. V was shortened by 7 bases and J by 6 bases, with 13 bases between the two germline ends. This CDR3 is CASKKGVGQPQHF. The CDR3 bases are TGTGCCAGCAAAAAAGGGGTGGGTCAGCCCCAGCATTTT.

The chain combines TRBV5-1 with TRBJ1-2, with unresolved D. Germline values: CDR1 SGHRS, CDR2 YFSETQ. Trimming cost V 4 bases and J 6 bases, with 13 bases left between them. CDR3 length: 13 residues. The CDR3 DNA reads TGCGCCAGCAGCCCCGCGCGGGGAGATGGCTACACCTTC. Protein sequence: CASSPARGDGYTF.

Only one count was recorded for this clone. The rearrangement uses TRBV9 and TRBJ1-2; 8 bases are shared with TRBD1. The CDR3 is 15 amino acids. CDR1 SGDLS and CDR2 YYNGEE come from the germline V gene. J was trimmed by 1 base and V by 2 bases; bases with no gene match: 4. The CDR3 is CASSVTGADNYGYTF. The CDR3 region has the DNA TGTGCCAGCAGCGTGACAGGGGCCGATAACTATGGCTACACCTTC.